Sequencing of this TCR beta chain was carried out in a study of T cell repertoires in aging, cancer and after chemotherapy. Background on the study: Over several months to years, re-sampled healthy donor repertoires clearly shared clones.

Trimming removed 2 bases from V and 3 bases from J, with 5 bases in between. CDR3 size: 12 residues. The V gene's germline CDR1 is SQVTM and CDR2 ANQGSEA. A mixed TRB-A/B primer pool amplified rearranged TRB by multiplex touch-down PCR. TCRdb re-derived calls from the multiplex PCR reads in MiXCR, one entry per CDR3 protein. The repertoire consists of some 11,000 distinct CDR3 sequences, with approximately 46% occurring once and the leading ten covering approximately 7.3%. Amplification of TCR beta used genomic DNA extracted from peripheral blood. The sequence derives from a human donor in good health. Sequenced material: blood. V and J are TRBV29-1 and TRBJ2-1; D unresolved. CDR3 coding DNA: TGCAGCGTTGAATGGGTCTACAATGAGCAGTTCTTC. This sequence encodes CSVEWVYNEQFF.